The clone carrying this TCR beta chain was observed a single time. As yet, its antigen is unknown. Some clones are missing from TCRdb's copy, which holds only in-frame ones; the method was immunoSEQ multiplex PCR. The table has roughly 68,000 clones, 85% to 95% seen once; the top ten hold 0.85% to 1.2%. Losses at the gene ends were 7 bases for V and 4 bases for J; bases not matched to a gene: 8. There are 15 residues in the CDR3. CDR1 is WSHSY and CDR2 is SAAADI in the germline V gene. This record comes from a study of OX40 agonist ivuxolimab in advanced cancers. Study-wide background: With ivuxolimab, an agonistic anti-OX40 (CD134) antibody, patients were treated. The study enrolled dose-escalation patients with hepatocellular carcinoma, melanoma, renal cell or head and neck cancer. Study outcomes and limitations: CD4+ and CD8+ blood T cells expanded clonally by week 6 at 0.1 to 3.0 mg/kg. Expanded clones were, on average, more numerous among CD8+ T cells than CD4+.

The chain links TRBV10-2 to TRBJ2-1; 9 bases match TRBD1. The source material was CD4+ or CD8+ T cells sorted from blood, sampled in a trial of the OX40 agonist ivuxolimab. The sequence was collected from an adult with an advanced solid tumor such as melanoma, head and neck, liver or kidney cancer. CDR3 nucleotide sequence: TGCGCCAGCACCAGGGACAGGGATCAGTACAATGAGCAGTTCTTC. Its protein is CASTRDRDQYNEQFF.